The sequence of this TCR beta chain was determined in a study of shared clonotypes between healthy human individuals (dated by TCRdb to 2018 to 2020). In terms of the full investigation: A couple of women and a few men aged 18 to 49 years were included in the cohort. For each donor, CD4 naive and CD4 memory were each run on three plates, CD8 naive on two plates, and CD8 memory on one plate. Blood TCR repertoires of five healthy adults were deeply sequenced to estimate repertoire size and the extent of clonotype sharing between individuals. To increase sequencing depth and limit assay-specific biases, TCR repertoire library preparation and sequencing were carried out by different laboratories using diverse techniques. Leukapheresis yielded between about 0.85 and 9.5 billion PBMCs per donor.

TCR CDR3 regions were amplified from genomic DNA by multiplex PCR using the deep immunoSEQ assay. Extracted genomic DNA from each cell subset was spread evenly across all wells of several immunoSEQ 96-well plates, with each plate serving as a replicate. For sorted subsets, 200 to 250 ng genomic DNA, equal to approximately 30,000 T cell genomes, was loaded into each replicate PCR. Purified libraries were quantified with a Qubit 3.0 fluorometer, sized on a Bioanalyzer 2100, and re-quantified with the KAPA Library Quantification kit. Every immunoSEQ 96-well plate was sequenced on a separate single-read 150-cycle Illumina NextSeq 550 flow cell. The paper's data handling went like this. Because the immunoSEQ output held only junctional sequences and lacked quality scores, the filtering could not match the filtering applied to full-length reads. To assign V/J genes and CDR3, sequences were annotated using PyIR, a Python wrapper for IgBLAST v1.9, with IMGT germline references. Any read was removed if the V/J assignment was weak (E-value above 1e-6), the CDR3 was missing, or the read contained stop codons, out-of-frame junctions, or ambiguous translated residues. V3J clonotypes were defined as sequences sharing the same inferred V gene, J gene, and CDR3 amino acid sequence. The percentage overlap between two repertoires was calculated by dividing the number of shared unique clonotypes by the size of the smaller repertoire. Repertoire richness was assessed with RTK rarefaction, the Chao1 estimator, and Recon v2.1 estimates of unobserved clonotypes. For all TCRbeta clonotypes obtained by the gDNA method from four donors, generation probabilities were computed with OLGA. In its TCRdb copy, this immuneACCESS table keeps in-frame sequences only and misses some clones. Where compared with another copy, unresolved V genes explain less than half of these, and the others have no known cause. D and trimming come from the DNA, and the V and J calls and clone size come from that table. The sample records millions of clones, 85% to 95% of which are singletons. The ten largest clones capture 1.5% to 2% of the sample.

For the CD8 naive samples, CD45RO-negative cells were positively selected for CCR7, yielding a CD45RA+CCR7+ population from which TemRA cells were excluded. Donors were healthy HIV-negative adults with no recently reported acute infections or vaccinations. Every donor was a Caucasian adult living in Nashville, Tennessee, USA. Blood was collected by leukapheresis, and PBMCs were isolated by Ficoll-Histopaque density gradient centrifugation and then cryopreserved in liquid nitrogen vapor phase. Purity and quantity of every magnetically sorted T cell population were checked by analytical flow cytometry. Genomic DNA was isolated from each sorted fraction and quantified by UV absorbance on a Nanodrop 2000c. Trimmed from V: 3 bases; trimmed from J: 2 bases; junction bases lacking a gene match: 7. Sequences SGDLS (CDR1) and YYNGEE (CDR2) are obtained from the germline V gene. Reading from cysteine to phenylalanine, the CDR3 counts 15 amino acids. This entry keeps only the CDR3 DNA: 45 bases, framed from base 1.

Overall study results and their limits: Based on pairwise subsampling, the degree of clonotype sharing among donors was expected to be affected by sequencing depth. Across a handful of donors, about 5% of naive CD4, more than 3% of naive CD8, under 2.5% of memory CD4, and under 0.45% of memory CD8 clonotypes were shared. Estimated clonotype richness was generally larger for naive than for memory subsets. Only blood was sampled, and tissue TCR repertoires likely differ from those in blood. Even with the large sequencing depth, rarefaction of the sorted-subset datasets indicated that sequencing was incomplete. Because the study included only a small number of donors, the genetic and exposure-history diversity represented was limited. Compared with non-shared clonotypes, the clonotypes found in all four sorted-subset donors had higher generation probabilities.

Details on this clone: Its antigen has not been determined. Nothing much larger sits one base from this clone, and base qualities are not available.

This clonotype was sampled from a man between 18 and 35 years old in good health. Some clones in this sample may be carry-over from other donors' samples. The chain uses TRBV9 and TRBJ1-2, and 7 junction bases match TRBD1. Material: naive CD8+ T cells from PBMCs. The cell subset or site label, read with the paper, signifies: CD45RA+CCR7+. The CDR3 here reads CASSESGGNNYGYTF. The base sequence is TGTGCCAGCAGCGAGTCAGGGGGAAACAACTATGGCTACACCTTC.